Presented here are 20 T cell receptor beta chains from one specimen sequenced in a study of OX40 agonist ivuxolimab in advanced cancers. Clones were read by immunoSEQ multiplex PCR, and TCRdb kept only the in-frame ones, dropping some. Among fewer than 80,000 clones, 84% were seen once, and the ten largest hold more than 8%. The material was CD4+ or CD8+ T cells sorted from blood, obtained in a trial of the OX40 agonist ivuxolimab. The origin of the receptors is an adult with an advanced solid tumor such as melanoma, head and neck, liver or kidney cancer.

The chain recombines TRBV6-5 with TRBJ2-7; D is undetermined. Germline assignment: CDR1 MNHEY and CDR2 SVGAGI. This CDR3 is 14 amino acids long. V gave up 5 bases and J gave up 1 base, with 12 bases separating them. CDR3 nucleotides: TGTGCCAGCAGTCCTACGTCGGGTTCCTACGAGCAGTACTTC. It codes for CASSPTSGSYEQYF.

V and J are TRBV5-1 and TRBJ2-3, with unresolved D. V was cut by 2 bases and J by 4 bases, with 11 bases left in between. This CDR3 spans 14 amino acids. The germline gives CDR1 SGHRS, CDR2 YFSETQ. The CDR3 sequence: CASSFQTDSDTQYF. The CDR3 DNA is TGCGCCAGCAGCTTCCAAACGGATTCAGATACGCAGTATTTT.

The CDR3 nucleotides are TGCAGCGCAGCCTCCGGGTCCAACTACGAGCAGTACTTC. This encodes CSAASGSNYEQYF. V and J are TRBV29-1 and TRBJ2-7; D is unclear. There are 13 residues in the CDR3. Between the trimmed V and J ends, which lost 7 bases and 3 bases, there was a span of 16 bases. The germline V gene encodes CDR1 SQVTM and CDR2 ANQGSEA.

Worth noting for this clone: Germline and junction disagree at one end, which may indicate a read error. This chain joins TRBV7-7 and TRBJ2-5, with D perhaps TRBD1 (6 bases). The germline gives CDR1 SSHAT, CDR2 FNYEAQ (reference sequence). This CDR3 contains 13 residues. This CDR3 reads CASSPRGGETQYF. In DNA, the CDR3 is TGTGCTAGCAGTCCAAGAGGGGGAGAGACCCAGTACTTC.

This chain joins TRBV5-4 and TRBJ2-1; 12 bases line up with TRBD2. Trimming took 1 base from V and 8 from J; bases not matched to a gene: 7. The CDR3 length is 16 residues. CDR1 is SGHNT and CDR2 is YYREEE in the germline V gene (reference sequence). The CDR3 bases are TGTGCCAGCAGCTTGTCTAGCGGGAGGGCCAGGTATGAGCAGTTCTTC. Its translation: CASSLSSGRARYEQFF.

The chain combines TRBV27 with TRBJ2-5; unclear D gene. The CDR3 runs 11 residues. Trimming stripped 3 bases from V and 4 bases from J, with 3 bases between. Germline V gene data show CDR1 as MNHEY and CDR2 as SMNVEV (reference sequence). The CDR3 DNA sequence: TGTGCCAGCAGTTTTAGAGAGACCCAGTACTTC. Encoded protein: CASSFRETQYF.

The table lists this clone with a count of one. The rearrangement joins TRBV18 to TRBJ2-3; D uncertain. Germline V gives CDR1 KGHSH, CDR2 LQKENI. There are 12 residues in the CDR3. The V and J ends lost 10 bases and 0 bases respectively, with 8 bases between them. CDR3 protein: CATLSSTDTQYF. Written as DNA, the CDR3 is TGTGCCACCCTTTCTAGCACAGATACGCAGTATTTT.

This rearrangement joins TRBV6-5 to TRBJ1-1, with 7 bases matching TRBD1. With 6 bases clipped from V and 2 bases from J, the junction kept 9 bases outside the gene matches. This CDR3 has 15 residues. Germline V gives CDR1 MNHEY, CDR2 SVGAGI. The chain's CDR3 is CASRRDSGINTEAFF. In nucleotides, the CDR3 is TGTGCCAGCAGAAGGGACAGCGGCATCAACACTGAAGCTTTCTTT.

The V gene is TRBV5-1, the J gene TRBJ2-7, with 8 positions matching TRBD1. The J segment lost 0 bases and the V segment lost 3 bases, leaving 2 bases of the junction unmatched. Germline V CDR1 and CDR2: SGHRS, YFSETQ. This CDR3 is built from 14 residues. CDR3 nucleotide sequence: TGCGCCAGCAGCTGGACAGGGCCCTCCTACGAGCAGTACTTC. Its translation: CASSWTGPSYEQYF. The full variable domain, rest sourced from reference TRBV5-1 and TRBJ2-7, is KAGVTQTPRYLIKTRGQQVTLSCSPISGHRSVSWYQQTPGQGLQFLFEYFSETQRNKGNFPGRFSGRQFSNSRSEMNVSTLELGDSALYLCASSWTGPSYEQYFGPGTRLTVT.

The chain employs TRBV10-3 and TRBJ1-1; D not resolved. This CDR3 is 18 amino acids long. Germline V lookup: CDR1 ENHRY, CDR2 SYGVKD. The ends were cut back, 2 bases at V and 0 bases at J, with 19 bases in the middle. CDR3 coding DNA: TGTGCCATCAGTGAGCCCCTTGTAGGGATCGGAGTGAACACTGAAGCTTTCTTT. It is translated as CAISEPLVGIGVNTEAFF.

Only one count was recorded for this clone. The chain uses TRBV2 and TRBJ2-5; 7 bases are a match to TRBD2. This CDR3 comprises 12 residues. Unmatched junction bases numbered 3, after V lost 7 bases and J lost 4 bases. In germline, CDR1 is SNHLY, CDR2 FYNNEI. The CDR3 here is CASMGGGETQYF. The CDR3, as DNA: TGTGCCAGCATGGGGGGGGGAGAGACCCAGTACTTC. Filled out from reference TRBV2 and TRBJ2-5, the complete variable domain reads EPEVTQTPSHQVTQMGQEVILRCVPISNHLYFYWYRQILGQKVEFLVSFYNNEISEKSEIFDDQFSVERPDGSNFTLKIRSTKLEDSAMYFCASMGGGETQYFGPGTRLLVL.

This rearrangement joins TRBV28 to TRBJ1-2, with a possible D match to TRBD1 (5 bases). The CDR3 extends over 14 amino acids. Trimming removed 2 bases from V and 8 bases from J, with 15 bases in between. Looked up from germline, CDR1 is MDHEN and CDR2 is SYDVKM. The CDR3 DNA sequence: TGTGCCAGCAGTTTAGCCAGGGTTAACGGAGGCTACACCTTC. Translating it yields CASSLARVNGGYTF.

The chain employs TRBV4-3 and TRBJ2-3; D is unclear. CDR1 LGHNA and CDR2 YSLEER come from the germline V gene. V was pared by 5 bases and J by 1 base, with 7 bases between. The CDR3 has 13 amino acids. DNA of the CDR3: TGCGCCAGCAGCATGGTGGGCACAGATACGCAGTATTTT. Its protein is CASSMVGTDTQYF.

The rearrangement links TRBV7-2 to TRBJ2-1; 9 positions agree with TRBD2. Germline trimming cut 1 base from V and 9 bases from J; bases unmatched to any gene: 10. The V gene's germline CDR1 is SGHTA and CDR2 FQGNSA. The CDR3 spans 16 residues. The CDR3: CASSLVGAGGPCEQFF. The DNA of the CDR3 is TGTGCCAGCAGCTTAGTCGGAGCGGGAGGACCCTGTGAGCAGTTCTTC.

This clone was seen a handful of times. This chain joins TRBV6-5 and TRBJ2-3; 10 bases map to TRBD2. Germline-derived CDR1 and CDR2 are MNHEY and SVGAGI. The CDR3 extends over 15 amino acids. V gave up 2 bases and J gave up 10 bases; unmatched junction bases: 9. In DNA form, the CDR3 reads TGTGCCAGCAGTTACGGAGCGGGAGGGCCCCATCCGCAGTATTTT. It specifies CASSYGAGGPHPQYF.

This chain connects TRBV2 to TRBJ2-3; TRBD1 might be the D (5 bases). CDR3 length equals 12 residues. Germline lookup yields CDR1 SNHLY and CDR2 FYNNEI. V was trimmed by 7 bases and J by 6 bases, leaving 11 bases between them. DNA of the CDR3: TGTGCCAGCAATATAGGGGCTGATACGCAGTATTTT. Amino acid sequence: CASNIGADTQYF.

The chain employs TRBV12-5 and TRBJ2-2; 16 positions match TRBD2. Germline CDR1 LGHNT, CDR2 FRNRAP. With V trimmed by 2 bases and J by 6 bases, 21 bases remained unmatched. The CDR3 runs to 23 residues. DNA of the CDR3: TGTGCTAGTGGTTTGAGAGAGATCCCGGGACTAGCGGGAGGGCCGGTCGCTGCCGGGGAGCTGTTTTTT. This gives the protein CASGLREIPGLAGGPVAAGELFF.

The rearrangement joins TRBV5-4 to TRBJ2-1; TRBD2 aligns across 9 bases. This CDR3 has 15 amino acids. CDR1 is SGHNT and CDR2 is YYREEE in the germline V gene (reference sequence). V trimming: 2 bases; J trimming: 0 bases; junction bases outside the gene matches: 0. CDR3 sequence (DNA): TGTGCCAGCAGCTTTAGCGGGAGCTCCTACAATGAGCAGTTCTTC. Translation gives CASSFSGSSYNEQFF.

This chain joins TRBV13 and TRBJ2-3; TRBD2 agrees at 13 bases. Germline CDR1 is PRHDT and CDR2 is FYEKMQ (reference sequence). The CDR3 loop spans 20 amino acids. J was trimmed by 0 bases and V by 1 base; bases with no gene match: 10. CDR3 nucleotides: TGTGCCAGCAGCTTAGCAACGACTAGCGGGAGGTCAAGGAGCACAGATACGCAGTATTTT. Its protein is CASSLATTSGRSRSTDTQYF.

The chain has TRBV7-2 and TRBJ1-3; D is ambiguous. Germline lookup yields CDR1 SGHTA and CDR2 FQGNSA. The CDR3 extends over 13 amino acids. Trimming removed 3 bases from V and 0 bases from J, with 3 bases in between. This CDR3 reads CASSFASGNTIYF. The CDR3 nucleotides are TGTGCCAGCAGCTTTGCCTCTGGAAACACCATATATTTT.